A selection of T cell receptor beta chains follows, all from one sample in a study of cytomegalovirus exposure and HLA in healthy donors. Generated by immunoSEQ multiplex PCR, the TCRdb table keeps only in-frame clones and is missing some. Among roughly 180,000 clones listed, roughly 84% were seen once. Sequenced sample: PBMCs. Receptors originate from a man aged 30 to 39 in good health and CMV-seronegative. The CDR3 runs from the conserved cysteine through the conserved F or W. A D gene is named only where the DNA matches it firmly. Rows may omit the clone size; those that give it use once, few, many or a size class.

j_gene	abundance	v_gene	d_gene	CDR3nt	CDR3aa
TRBJ2-5	-	TRBV7-2	-	TGTGCCAGCAGCTACAACCGGGGGGCCGAGACCCAGTACTTC	CASSYNRGAETQYF
TRBJ2-3	-	TRBV19	TRBD2	TGTGCCAGTAGGGGACTAGCGGACCTCCAATCAGATACGCAGTATTTT	CASRGLADLQSDTQYF
TRBJ2-2	once	TRBV5-4	TRBD1	TGTGCCAGCAGCCATAAGACAGGGATTCCCGGGGAGCTGTTTTTT	CASSHKTGIPGELFF
TRBJ2-3	once	TRBV7-6	TRBD1	TGTGCCAGCAGCTTGGGACAGGTGGGGACGGATACGCAGTATTTT	CASSLGQVGTDTQYF
TRBJ2-5	-	TRBV5-8	-	TGTGCCAGCAGCCTCTCGACTAGAAAAGAGACCCAGTACTTC	CASSLSTRKETQYF
TRBJ2-7	-	TRBV19	TRBD1	TGTGCCAGTAGCCCGACGAAAGGACAGGCCCCCTACGAGCAGTACTTC	CASSPTKGQAPYEQYF
TRBJ2-6	-	TRBV30	TRBD1	TGTGCCTGCGACAGGGGACAGGGGGATCCTGGGGCCAACGTCCTGACTTTC	CACDRGQGDPGANVLTF
TRBJ1-5	-	TRBV2	-	TGTGCCAGCAGTCCTACAGGGAATAGCAATCAGCCCCAGCATTTT	CASSPTGNSNQPQHF
TRBJ1-1	-	TRBV7-9	-	TGTGCCAGCAGCTTAGGCGGCGGGCCGGGAAACACTGAAGCTTTCTTT	CASSLGGGPGNTEAFF
TRBJ2-1	few	TRBV9	TRBD1	TGTGCCAGCAGCTTCCGGGACAGGGTTGTTAATGAGCAGTTCTTC	CASSFRDRVVNEQFF
TRBJ2-2	-	TRBV2	-	TGTGCCAGCAGTGATACGGCCGGGGAGCTGTTTTTT	CASSDTAGELFF
TRBJ2-1	-	TRBV11-1	TRBD2	TGTGCCAGCAGCACAAGCGGGGGGGCCTACAATGAGCAGTTCTTC	CASSTSGGAYNEQFF
TRBJ1-1	few	TRBV19	TRBD1	TGTGCCAGTACCCCCAGGACAGGGTGGACTGAAGCTTTCTTT	CASTPRTGWTEAFF
TRBJ1-1	-	TRBV15	TRBD1	TGTGCCACCAGAGGGGACAGGAGGAACACTGAAGCTTTCTTT	CATRGDRRNTEAFF
TRBJ2-7	-	TRBV27	TRBD1	TGTGCCAGCAGTCCCTGGGACAGTCCTCGGGGCACCTACGAGCAGTACTTC	CASSPWDSPRGTYEQYF
TRBJ2-3	few	TRBV9	-	TGTGCCAGCAGCACCCGTTTTTCGGGAATCTGGACAGATACGCAGTATTTT	CASSTRFSGIWTDTQYF
TRBJ2-5	-	TRBV11-3	-	TGTGCCAGCAGCTTAGATCCCCCGGGACAAGAGACCCAGTACTTC	CASSLDPPGQETQYF
TRBJ1-2	-	TRBV30	-	TGTGCCTGGAGTGCGGGGGGCCTCAGAAACCATGGCTACACCTTC	CAWSAGGLRNHGYTF
TRBJ2-7	-	TRBV11-2	-	TGTGCCAGCAGCGAGCGGACCACGCGCGGCGAGCAGTACTTC	CASSERTTRGEQYF
TRBJ1-1	once	TRBV7-2	-	TGTGCCAGCAGCCGTCCGACGTGGGGAGATGTTGAAGCTTTCTTT	CASSRPTWGDVEAFF
TRBJ2-2	-	TRBV10-3	-	TGTGCCATCAGTGAGTCTAGGAACACCGGGGAGCTGTTTTTT	CAISESRNTGELFF
TRBJ2-1	-	TRBV30	TRBD1	TGTGCCTGGAGTGTCCTGGGACAGCCGAGGGTGAATGAGCAGTTCTTC	CAWSVLGQPRVNEQFF
TRBJ2-2	few	TRBV6-1	-	TGTGCCAGCAGTGAGTTGCAGGACACCGGGGAGCTGTTTTTT	CASSELQDTGELFF
TRBJ1-5	-	TRBV7-8	-	TGTGCCAGCAGCAAAATATCCGGGACATTATTGCCCAATCAGCCCCAGCATTTT	CASSKISGTLLPNQPQHF
TRBJ2-7	-	TRBV5-6	TRBD2	TGTGCCAGCAGCATCTCCGGGACTACCTACGAGCAGTACTTC	CASSISGTTYEQYF
TRBJ2-7	few	TRBV7-9	-	TGTGCCAGCAGCCTAAGTCGGGACTCAGACTACGAGCAGTACTTC	CASSLSRDSDYEQYF
TRBJ1-1	-	TRBV15	TRBD1	TGTGCCACCAGCAGACCTAAGGGACAGGTAACGGGCACTGAAGCTTTCTTT	CATSRPKGQVTGTEAFF
TRBJ2-2	-	TRBV7-8	-	TGTGCCAGCAGCTTTCCTAGCAGCACCGGGGAGCTGTTTTTT	CASSFPSSTGELFF
TRBJ1-2	-	TRBV19	TRBD1	TGTGCCAGTAGCCCAGACAGGGGTGTCCTTGGCTACACCTTC	CASSPDRGVLGYTF
TRBJ2-7	-	TRBV5-5	TRBD2	TGTGCCAGCAGCTGGGGGGTGGCGGGAGAGGCCTACGAGCAGTACTTC	CASSWGVAGEAYEQYF
TRBJ1-1	-	TRBV18	TRBD1	TGTGCCAGCTCGCCGGGACAGGGATTGGTTTATTTCTTT	CASSPGQGLVYFF
TRBJ2-5	once	TRBV6-5	-	TGTGCCAGCAGTTACGCCCCCGGGGAGTACTTC	CASSYAPGEYF
TRBJ1-2	-	TRBV29-1	-	TGCAGCGTTGAACAGGGATGGTATGGCTACACCTTC	CSVEQGWYGYTF
TRBJ2-5	-	TRBV15	TRBD2	TGTGCCACCAGCACCATAGCGGGAGAGGAGACCCAGTACTTC	CATSTIAGEETQYF